These 25 T cell receptor beta chains were all obtained from the same sample, sequenced in a study of OX40 agonist ivuxolimab in advanced cancers. Clones were sequenced by immunoSEQ multiplex PCR, and TCRdb holds only the in-frame ones, with some missing. Here the sample spans about 150,000 clones, 90% being singletons. The material was CD4+ or CD8+ T cells sorted from blood, obtained in a trial of the OX40 agonist ivuxolimab. The source is an adult with an advanced solid tumor such as melanoma, head and neck, liver or kidney cancer.

The J gene is TRBJ2-5, the V gene TRBV7-9; D assignment may be TRBD1 or TRBD2 (5 bases each). The V end was cut by 1 base, the J end by 4 bases, with 19 bases between. This CDR3 has 17 amino acids. Per the germline V gene, CDR1 is SEHNR and CDR2 is FQNEAQ (reference sequence). As DNA, the CDR3 is TGTGCCAGCAGCTTAGTTCGGCAGGGAAGCGGCGTAGAGACCCAGTACTTC. Protein product: CASSLVRQGSGVETQYF.

The chain is built from TRBV11-2 and TRBJ1-3; no reliable D call. The CDR3 extends over 15 amino acids. V shed 4 bases and J shed 0 bases, with 10 bases lying between them. Germline V gene sequence: CDR1 SGHAT, CDR2 FQNNGV. In DNA form, the CDR3 reads TGTGCCAGCAGCTCAACCGGGAACTCTGGAAACACCATATATTTT. It translates to CASSSTGNSGNTIYF.

The gene calls are TRBV28 and TRBJ1-2; 7 bases fit TRBD1. J was trimmed by 3 bases and V by 8 bases; bases with no gene match: 3. The CDR3 totals 12 residues. Germline V CDR1 and CDR2: MDHEN, SYDVKM. The CDR3 here is CASRTGHYGYTF. DNA of the CDR3: TGTGCCAGCCGGACAGGCCACTATGGCTACACCTTC.

This sequence joins TRBV15 and TRBJ2-1; 9 bases fit TRBD2. Looked up from germline, CDR1 is LNHNV and CDR2 is YYDKDF (reference sequence). J was trimmed by 6 bases and V by 0 bases; bases with no gene match: 12. CDR3 length: 18 amino acids. Here the CDR3 reads CATSRDSPQRGVGNEQFF. The DNA of the CDR3 is TGTGCCACCAGCAGAGATAGTCCCCAGCGGGGGGTGGGCAATGAGCAGTTCTTC.

The chain carries TRBV9 and TRBJ2-1, with D possibly matching TRBD2 (5 bases). The germline V gene has CDR1 SGDLS and CDR2 YYNGEE. CDR3 length: 16 residues. The germline V and J ends were trimmed by 4 bases and 0 bases, with 14 bases remaining between them. CDR3 amino acids: CASSPIAQSSYNEQFF. As DNA, the CDR3 is TGTGCCAGCAGCCCCATAGCGCAGAGCTCCTACAATGAGCAGTTCTTC.

The rearrangement uses TRBV5-6 and TRBJ1-4; D possibly corresponds to TRBD1 (6 bases). Trimming stripped 2 bases from V and 7 bases from J, with 12 bases between. Germline-derived CDR1 and CDR2 are SGHDT and YYEEEE. CDR3 size: 14 residues. The CDR3 reads CASSLPGAGEKLFF. CDR3 DNA sequence: TGTGCCAGCAGCTTACCAGGGGCGGGTGAAAAACTGTTTTTT.

The chain has TRBV5-1 and TRBJ2-7; 9 bases match TRBD2. CDR3 length equals 15 residues. Germline loops: CDR1 SGHRS, CDR2 YFSETQ. V shed 2 bases, J shed 0 bases, and the junction held 3 bases outside the gene matches. The CDR3 loop is CASSFSGSYSYEQYF. DNA of the CDR3: TGCGCCAGCAGCTTTAGCGGGAGCTACTCCTACGAGCAGTACTTC.

The genes are TRBV7-8 and TRBJ1-2, with a possible D match to TRBD1 (5 bases). The germline gives CDR1 SGHVS, CDR2 FQNEAQ. The CDR3 length is 15 residues. Trimming shortened V by 2 bases and J by 2 bases, and 12 bases separated the two germline ends. This chain's CDR3 is CASSLLSRDNYGYTF. Here the CDR3 DNA reads TGTGCCAGCAGCTTACTGAGTCGGGACAACTATGGCTACACCTTC.

The chain combines TRBV5-1 with TRBJ2-7; 9 bases match TRBD2. The J segment lost 1 base and the V segment lost 0 bases, leaving 5 bases of the junction unmatched. The CDR3 length is 16 residues. In germline, CDR1 is SGHRS, CDR2 YFSETQ. This CDR3 is CASSLEATSGSYEQYF. CDR3 sequence (DNA): TGCGCCAGCAGCTTGGAAGCGACTAGCGGTTCCTACGAGCAGTACTTC.

This chain connects TRBV5-1 to TRBJ2-5; D remains unclear. Trimming left V 0 bases short and J 2 bases short, with 11 bases between. This CDR3 contains 15 residues. Germline V lookup: CDR1 SGHRS, CDR2 YFSETQ. CDR3 DNA sequence: TGCGCCAGCAGCTTGGGTCGCCAGCGTCAAGAGACCCAGTACTTC. It is translated as CASSLGRQRQETQYF. Full variable domain (missing parts from reference TRBV5-1 and TRBJ2-5): KAGVTQTPRYLIKTRGQQVTLSCSPISGHRSVSWYQQTPGQGLQFLFEYFSETQRNKGNFPGRFSGRQFSNSRSEMNVSTLELGDSALYLCASSLGRQRQETQYFGPGTRLLVL.

The chain has TRBV15 and TRBJ2-2, with D perhaps TRBD1 or TRBD2 (6 bases each). Germline values: CDR1 LNHNV, CDR2 YYDKDF (reference sequence). There are 16 residues in the CDR3. Trimming pared 3 bases from V and 3 bases from J, leaving 14 bases between. The CDR3 DNA reads as TGTGCCACCAGCAGGGGGGGCTTCGGCGACACCGGGGAGCTGTTTTTT. Its protein is CATSRGGFGDTGELFF.

V and J are TRBV2 and TRBJ2-7; possible D gene TRBD2, 5 bases. The V end was cut by 7 bases, the J end by 6 bases, with 16 bases between. Germline lookup yields CDR1 SNHLY and CDR2 FYNNEI. The CDR3 runs 13 residues. The CDR3 loop reads CASNGIRVGEQYF. The CDR3 DNA reads TGTGCCAGCAACGGGATAAGGGTAGGCGAGCAGTACTTC.

This chain uses TRBV6-6 with TRBJ2-3, with D uncertain. Germline CDR1 reads MNHNY; CDR2 reads SVGAGI (reference sequence). The V end lost 2 bases, the J end lost 2 bases, and 8 bases lay between the germline ends. The CDR3 loop spans 14 amino acids. In nucleotides, the CDR3 is TGTGCCAGCAGTTACAGTGTTCCCACAGATACGCAGTATTTT. Translation gives CASSYSVPTDTQYF.

This chain links TRBV7-3 with TRBJ2-2; 8 nucleotides align to TRBD2. This CDR3 region has 18 residues. Germline CDR1 and CDR2: SGHTA and FQGTGA. With 5 bases clipped from V and 6 bases from J, the junction kept 17 bases outside the gene matches. The CDR3 nucleotides read TGTGCCAGCAGCCCCCGAGGTGGAGCGGGAGTTACCCCCGGGGAGCTGTTTTTT. Translating it yields CASSPRGGAGVTPGELFF. Filled out from reference TRBV7-3 and TRBJ2-2, the complete variable domain reads GAGVSQTPSNKVTEKGKYVELRCDPISGHTALYWYRQSLGQGPEFLIYFQGTGAADDSGLPNDRFFAVRPEGSVSTLKIQRTERGDSAVYLCASSPRGGAGVTPGELFFGEGSRLTVL.

The chain is built from TRBV7-3 and TRBJ2-1, with 8 bases aligning to TRBD2. CDR1 is SGHTA and CDR2 is FQGTGA in the germline V gene. V lost 5 bases to trimming and J lost 0 bases; unmatched junction nucleotides: 3. This CDR3 spans 15 amino acids. The CDR3 loop is CASSISGNSYNEQFF. The CDR3 DNA is TGTGCCAGCAGCATTAGCGGGAACTCCTACAATGAGCAGTTCTTC.

J is TRBJ2-7 and V is TRBV6-1; 10 bases fit TRBD1. The CDR3 has 13 residues. The germline V gene encodes CDR1 MNHNS and CDR2 SASEGT. V lost 6 bases, J lost 2 bases, and 1 base stayed unmatched. The CDR3 DNA reads TGTGCCAGCAGGGACAGGGGGACCTACGAGCAGTACTTC. This encodes CASRDRGTYEQYF.

The chain employs TRBV7-9 and TRBJ2-7; 8 bases match TRBD2. The ends lost 5 bases at V and 7 bases at J; junction bases unmatched: 22. Germline CDR1 SEHNR, CDR2 FQNEAQ (reference sequence). This CDR3 has 18 amino acids. The CDR3 bases are TGTGCCAGCAGCCCGGACTTGGGACTAGAATCTACTACGCGGGAGCAGTACTTC. Encoded protein: CASSPDLGLESTTREQYF.

The rearrangement links TRBV9 to TRBJ2-3, with a weak D call TRBD1 (6 bases). V was trimmed by 4 bases and J by 5 bases, leaving 14 bases between them. Germline CDR1 SGDLS, CDR2 YYNGEE. CDR3 length: 14 amino acids. This CDR3 reads CASSFRVRGDTQYF. In nucleotides, the CDR3 is TGTGCCAGCAGCTTTAGGGTCAGGGGAGATACGCAGTATTTT.

This clone was observed once. This chain uses TRBV5-1 with TRBJ2-5; D is undetermined. V lost 3 bases to trimming and J lost 3 bases, with 6 bases between them. Germline V gene data show CDR1 as SGHRS and CDR2 as YFSETQ. The CDR3 is made up of 12 amino acids. Here the CDR3 reads CASSYGKETQYF. DNA for the CDR3: TGCGCCAGCAGCTACGGAAAAGAGACCCAGTACTTC.

V usage is TRBV11-3 and J usage is TRBJ1-1; D is undetermined. Between the trimmed V and J ends, which lost 2 bases and 0 bases, there was a span of 7 bases. CDR1 SGHNT and CDR2 YENEEA come from the germline V gene. The CDR3 runs 14 residues. CDR3 amino acids: CASSLRAVNTEAFF. CDR3 nucleotides: TGTGCCAGCAGCTTAAGGGCAGTGAACACTGAAGCTTTCTTT.

CDR3 nucleotides: TGTGCCAGCAGACAAGGACAGGTCTATGGCTACACCTTC. It specifies CASRQGQVYGYTF. The gene calls are TRBV5-5 and TRBJ1-2; 7 bases are a match to TRBD1. The germline V gene has CDR1 SGHKS and CDR2 YYEKEE (reference sequence). There are 13 residues in the CDR3. After removal of 5 bases from V and 4 bases from J, the junction contained 5 bases not matched to a gene.

The CDR3 sequence is CASSFSVGSDTQYF. CDR3 nucleotides: TGTGCCAGCAGTTTCTCCGTCGGATCAGATACGCAGTATTTT. The J gene is TRBJ2-3, the V gene TRBV27, with D unresolved. V lost 3 bases to trimming and J lost 4 bases, with 11 bases between them. Germline lookup yields CDR1 MNHEY and CDR2 SMNVEV (reference sequence). CDR3 length: 14 amino acids.

This chain links TRBV30 with TRBJ1-3, with D possibly being TRBD1 (5 bases). Trimming pared 5 bases from V and 8 bases from J, leaving 19 bases between. CDR1 and CDR2 from the germline V gene are GTSNPN and SVGIG (reference sequence). This CDR3 has 14 residues. In DNA form, the CDR3 reads TGTGCCTGGGATACAGGCTCTCGCGGGTACACCATATATTTT. Protein product: CAWDTGSRGYTIYF.

The chain carries TRBV5-4 and TRBJ2-7; 13 bases agree with TRBD2. The V gene end was trimmed by 5 bases and the J gene end by 7 bases; junction bases not matched to a gene: 12. The CDR3 loop spans 16 amino acids. In germline, CDR1 is SGHNT, CDR2 YYREEE (reference sequence). The DNA of the CDR3 is TGTGCCAGCAGTTATAGCCGGACTAGCGGGAGAGATGAGCAGTACTTC. This sequence encodes CASSYSRTSGRDEQYF.

The chain is built from TRBV7-3 and TRBJ1-1, with 7 bases identical to TRBD1. Trimming removed 6 bases from V and 7 bases from J; junction bases left unmatched: 5. The CDR3 loop spans 12 amino acids. Germline-derived CDR1 and CDR2 are SGHTA and FQGTGA. The CDR3 nucleotides read TGTGCCAGCAGGGGACAGTCCGGTGAAGCTTTCTTT. It translates to CASRGQSGEAFF.